The next 23 T cell receptor beta chains were all read from a single sample in a study of shared clonotypes between healthy human individuals. Repertoires were generated with immunoSEQ multiplex PCR, while TCRdb's copy carries only in-frame clones and drops some. Altogether some 530,000 clones are present, around 85% being singletons, with the ten largest covering about 13%. Sequenced material: PBMCs. Every receptor here comes from a woman aged 40 to 50 in good health. Some clones in this sample may be carry-over from other donors' samples.

This clone was counted between two and nine times. This chain uses TRBV9 with TRBJ1-2; D unclear. V was shortened by 0 bases and J by 2 bases, with 8 bases between the two germline ends. This CDR3 has 14 amino acids. The germline V gene encodes CDR1 SGDLS and CDR2 YYNGEE. The CDR3 protein is CASSVVDGNYGYTF. In nucleotides, the CDR3 is TGTGCCAGCAGCGTAGTGGACGGAAACTATGGCTACACCTTC.

This clone showed up just once. This sequence joins TRBV28 and TRBJ1-1; TRBD1 matches 8 bases. CDR1 MDHEN and CDR2 SYDVKM come from the germline V gene. V lost 2 bases, J lost 5 bases, and 10 bases stayed unmatched. There are 16 residues in the CDR3. The CDR3 region has the DNA TGTGCCAGCAGTTTACCTCCCGACAGGGGCGGAACTGAAGCTTTCTTT. Its protein product is CASSLPPDRGGTEAFF. The variable domain in full, completed from reference TRBV28 and TRBJ1-1, reads DVKVTQSSRYLVKRTGEKVFLECVQDMDHENMFWYRQDPGLGLRLIYFSYDVKMKEKGDIPEGYSVSREKKERFSLILESASTNQTSMYLCASSLPPDRGGTEAFFGQGTRLTVV.

This chain connects TRBV4-3 to TRBJ1-1; D gene unclear. This CDR3 is 13 amino acids long. V was clipped by 0 bases and J by 8 bases, with 10 bases between them. In germline, CDR1 is LGHNA, CDR2 YSLEER. The CDR3, as DNA: TGCGCCAGCAGCCAAGAAAATCAGAGGGAAGCTTTCTTT. Its protein product is CASSQENQREAFF.

The V and J genes are TRBV12-5 and TRBJ2-3; tentative D call: TRBD2 (6 bases). With 0 bases removed from V and 0 bases from J, the gap between germline ends came to 16 bases. The CDR3 runs 18 residues. The germline CDR1 and CDR2 sequences are LGHNT and FRNRAP. The CDR3 protein is CASGLVTLGGDSTDTQYF. For the CDR3, the DNA is TGTGCTAGTGGTTTGGTCACCCTTGGAGGGGATAGCACAGATACGCAGTATTTT.

The rearrangement joins TRBV28 to TRBJ1-2; 7 positions match TRBD1. Germline lookup yields CDR1 MDHEN and CDR2 SYDVKM. The ends lost 6 bases at V and 1 base at J; junction bases unmatched: 8. The CDR3 covers 15 residues. The CDR3 nucleotides are TGTGCCAGCAGGGGGACAGACAACCTTAACTATGGCTACACCTTC. Encoded protein: CASRGTDNLNYGYTF.

The chain uses TRBV5-5 and TRBJ2-7; D gene unclear. V was cut by 4 bases and J by 4 bases, with 9 bases left in between. Germline CDR1 and CDR2: SGHKS and YYEKEE (reference sequence). The CDR3 has 12 amino acids. This CDR3 reads CASSADGYEQYF. CDR3 nucleotides: TGTGCCAGCAGCGCGGACGGGTACGAGCAGTACTTC.

V gene TRBV18 combines with J gene TRBJ2-7, with TRBD1 identical over 12 bases. The CDR3 contains 17 residues. Losses at the gene ends were 4 bases for V and 3 bases for J; bases not matched to a gene: 10. The germline V gene has CDR1 KGHSH and CDR2 LQKENI. The CDR3 region has the DNA TGTGCCAGCTCACGGGACAGGGGGCCCCTAGCCCTCTACGAGCAGTACTTC. Translating it yields CASSRDRGPLALYEQYF.

This clone was observed a handful of times. The chain is built from TRBV5-1 and TRBJ1-4, with 8 bases identical to TRBD1. V lost 4 bases and J lost 4; bases outside the gene matches: 6. The CDR3 is 15 residues long. Germline values: CDR1 SGHRS, CDR2 YFSETQ. The CDR3 bases are TGCGCCAGCAGCCTAAGACAGGGGAATAATGAAAAACTGTTTTTT. This sequence encodes CASSLRQGNNEKLFF.

The chain uses TRBV30 and TRBJ1-1, with D possibly matching TRBD1 (5 bases). The ends were cut back, 3 bases at V and 2 bases at J, with 10 bases in the middle. The CDR3 is made up of 13 amino acids. Germline assignment: CDR1 GTSNPN and CDR2 SVGIG (reference sequence). CDR3 residues: CAWRGRSNTEAFF. The CDR3, as DNA: TGTGCCTGGAGGGGGCGGAGTAACACTGAAGCTTTCTTT.

This clone was seen only a few times. The J gene is TRBJ2-1, the V gene TRBV10-3, with a tentative D call TRBD2 (6 bases). CDR3 length equals 12 residues. V lost 2 bases and J lost 13, with 12 bases in between. Germline V gives CDR1 ENHRY, CDR2 SYGVKD. The CDR3: CAISETEGDQFF. The CDR3 DNA follows: TGTGCCATCAGTGAGACGGAGGGCGACCAGTTCTTC.

The sample holds many counts of this clone. In the same sample, other DNA sequences code for this CDR3. The J gene is TRBJ2-2, the V gene TRBV5-4; no firm D call. The CDR3 is 11 residues long. Germline-derived CDR1 and CDR2 are SGHNT and YYREEE (reference sequence). V lost 5 bases and J 5 bases, leaving 4 bases between the germline ends. CDR3 bases: TGTGCCAGCAGTCAAACCGGGGAGCTGTTTTTT. It encodes CASSQTGELFF.

V usage is TRBV10-2 and J usage is TRBJ2-7, with unresolved D. CDR3 length: 13 amino acids. Deletions cut 2 bases from V and 2 bases from J, with 7 bases between. Per the germline V gene, CDR1 is WSHSY and CDR2 is SAAADI. The chain's CDR3 is CASSESGTYEQYF. In nucleotides, the CDR3 is TGCGCCAGCAGTGAGAGTGGGACCTACGAGCAGTACTTC.

This clone was counted at least ten times. This sequence joins TRBV6-5 and TRBJ2-2; 7 bases agree with TRBD2. This CDR3 spans 16 amino acids. V trimming: 3 bases; J trimming: 1 base; junction bases outside the gene matches: 5. Germline CDR1 is MNHEY and CDR2 is SVGAGI. DNA of the CDR3: TGTGCCAGCAGTTATAGGACTAGAATGAACACCGGGGAGCTGTTTTTT. Its protein product is CASSYRTRMNTGELFF.

The DNA of the CDR3 is TGTGCCAGCAGCTTGGGGACAGGGGTGGCCTACGAGCAGTACTTC. It encodes CASSLGTGVAYEQYF. This sequence joins TRBV11-3 and TRBJ2-7, with TRBD1 identical over 10 bases. Germline assignment: CDR1 SGHNT and CDR2 YENEEA. Losses at the gene ends were 3 bases for V and 2 bases for J; bases not matched to a gene: 4. This CDR3 comprises 15 residues.

CDR3 coding DNA: TGTGCCAGCAGCTTCCAGCGGGGTACTCAAGAGACCCAGTACTTC. Translation gives CASSFQRGTQETQYF. The chain carries TRBV7-3 and TRBJ2-5; 7 nucleotides line up with TRBD2. CDR1 SGHTA and CDR2 FQGTGA come from the germline V gene. Trimming at V came to 3 bases and at J to 2 bases, leaving 6 bases not matched to a gene. The CDR3 runs 15 residues.

Turning to this clone: This likely comes from a read error, as the CDR3 has no conserved phenylalanine or tryptophan at its end. This sample also contains other DNA sequences that code for the same CDR3. The chain carries TRBV25-1 and TRBJ1-1; 7 nucleotides line up with TRBD1. The V and J ends lost 5 bases and 5 bases, in that order; junction bases with no gene match: 5. The germline V gene encodes CDR1 MGHDK and CDR2 SYGVNS. The CDR3 has 13 residues. CDR3 bases: TGTGCCAGCAGTCCCAGGGGGAATACTGAAGCTTTCATT. This sequence encodes CASSPRGNTEAFI.

About this clone itself: A far larger clone is a single base away, which makes a read error likely. Other DNA sequences from this sample encode an identical CDR3 as well. V and J are TRBV5-1 and TRBJ2-6; 7 positions match TRBD1. There are 18 residues in the CDR3. Germline CDR1 SGHRS, CDR2 YFSETQ. The CDR3 sequence: CASSRDSRGVGGANVLTF. CDR3 in DNA: TGCGCCAGCAGCAGGGACAGTCGGGGCGTTGGTGGGGCCAACGTCCTTACTTTC.

The chain joins TRBV30 to TRBJ2-3; the match to TRBD2 covers 8 bases. V was pared by 7 bases and J by 2 bases, with 14 bases of the junction left unmatched. The CDR3 runs 16 residues. Germline V lookup: CDR1 GTSNPN, CDR2 SVGIG (reference sequence). This CDR3 reads CALRNTGTRHTDTQYF. For the CDR3, the DNA is TGTGCCTTAAGAAATACCGGGACTAGGCACACAGATACGCAGTATTTT.

The CDR3 reads CASSSGDNYNEQFF. The CDR3 DNA reads as TGCGCCAGCAGCTCAGGGGATAACTACAATGAGCAGTTCTTC. The gene calls are TRBV5-1 and TRBJ2-1; perhaps TRBD1 as D (6 bases). The CDR3 spans 14 residues. Germline V CDR1 and CDR2: SGHRS, YFSETQ. The ends were cut back, 3 bases at V and 3 bases at J, with 10 bases in the middle.

This clone has only one observation. A far larger clone is one nucleotide away, so this likely arose from a read error. This chain uses TRBV11-2 with TRBJ1-1; no clear D gene. The CDR3 contains 13 residues. Looked up from germline, CDR1 is SGHAT and CDR2 is FQNNGV. V was pared by 1 base and J by 6 bases, with 9 bases between. The CDR3 coding sequence is TGTGCCAGCAGCTTAGGGTCCCCCGCTGAAGCTTTCTTT. It specifies CASSLGSPAEAFF.

In its sample, this clone was seen once. V is TRBV27 and J is TRBJ2-7, with TRBD1 as a possible D gene (6 bases). With 5 bases removed from V and 6 bases from J, the gap between germline ends came to 17 bases. In germline, CDR1 is MNHEY, CDR2 SMNVEV (reference sequence). CDR3 size: 14 residues. The CDR3 nucleotides are TGTGCCAGCAGTCTCGGACAGTCTACGGCCGAGCAGTACTTC. Translation gives CASSLGQSTAEQYF.

The gene calls are TRBV7-2 and TRBJ2-4; D ambiguous. This CDR3 is built from 14 residues. The germline V gene encodes CDR1 SGHTA and CDR2 FQGNSA. Trimming took off 5 bases at V and 3 bases at J, with 11 bases between the two ends. This CDR3 is CASSQDLVKNIQYF. CDR3 bases: TGTGCCAGCAGCCAAGACCTGGTCAAAAACATTCAGTACTTC.

This chain joins TRBV6-1 and TRBJ2-7, with 9 bases matching TRBD1. The junction had 4 bases not matched to a gene; V was cut back by 5 bases and J by 2 bases. The CDR3 length is 14 residues. CDR1 is MNHNS and CDR2 is SASEGT in the germline V gene. This CDR3 reads CASSIRDRAYEQYF. In DNA form, the CDR3 reads TGTGCCAGCAGTATTCGGGACAGGGCCTACGAGCAGTACTTC.